The 13 T cell receptor beta chains reported below all come from one sample, sequenced in a study of T cells expressing NK-cell markers. Reanalyzing the 5' RACE reads, TCRdb keeps one entry per CDR3 protein, without DNA. This listing includes a few hundred thousand distinct CDR3 sequences. Sequenced sample: blood T cells: a sorted CD56 or NKG2C T cell subset, CD4+ or CD8+ T cells, or bulk PBMC T cells (not recorded which). These receptors were collected from a man between 18 and 35 years old in good health.

The V call is TRBV9, the J call TRBJ2-6; TCRdb indicates TRBD1, and absent DNA this call remains unverified. The V gene's germline CDR1 is SGDLS and CDR2 YYNGEE. CDR3 length: 17 amino acids. The CDR3 is CASSVSPTGAGANVLTF.

V usage is TRBV30 and J usage is TRBJ2-1; TCRdb names TRBD2, which stays unverified in the absence of DNA. The CDR3 is made up of 19 amino acids. Germline CDR1 is GTSNPN and CDR2 is SVGIG (reference sequence). CDR3 sequence: CAWSRWLAGGVASYNEQFF.

The rearrangement links TRBV29-1 to TRBJ1-1; the TCRdb call, TRBD1, lacks DNA for checking. Germline V lookup: CDR1 SQVTM, CDR2 ANQGSEA. The CDR3 runs 15 residues. The CDR3 here is CSIPPGDRRRTEAFF.

The V and J genes are TRBV30 and TRBJ1-5. Germline CDR1 reads GTSNPN; CDR2 reads SVGIG (reference sequence). The CDR3 totals 15 residues. CDR3 residues: CAWSVHARGHQPQHF.

The rearrangement uses TRBV28 and TRBJ2-5; TCRdb selects TRBD1, and the lack of DNA leaves this call unchecked. Germline assignment: CDR1 MDHEN and CDR2 SYDVKM. The CDR3 sequence is 15 residues long. The CDR3 loop is CASILTGTDQETQYF.

The chain combines TRBV20-1 with TRBJ2-2; the D call of TRBD1 rests on TCRdb alone, since no DNA is present to check it. Germline V lookup: CDR1 DFQATT, CDR2 SNEGSKA (reference sequence). This CDR3 spans 14 amino acids. The CDR3 spells CSAKPRQGLGELFF.

The chain employs TRBV7-6 and TRBJ2-7; TCRdb reports TRBD2, a call that lacks DNA to check it against. Germline V gene lookup returns CDR1 SGHVS and CDR2 FNYEAQ. The CDR3 runs 14 residues. CDR3 loop: CASSKGLHSYEQYF.

The chain is built from TRBV7-2 and TRBJ2-3; TCRdb's assignment of TRBD1 cannot be checked, as there is no DNA. Per germline, CDR1 SGHTA and CDR2 FQGNSA. The CDR3 covers 16 residues. This chain's CDR3 is CASSSRTGGGADTQYF.

The chain employs TRBV5-1 and TRBJ1-5. The germline V gene encodes CDR1 SGHRS and CDR2 YFSETQ. The CDR3 runs 16 residues. The CDR3 loop is CASSLLPTDGNQPQHF.

The gene calls are TRBV18 and TRBJ2-5; without DNA, the TCRdb call of TRBD1 cannot be checked. Germline V gene lookup returns CDR1 KGHSH and CDR2 LQKENI. This CDR3 has 16 amino acids. CDR3: CASSPPTGQGGETQYF.

The rearrangement joins TRBV4-1 to TRBJ1-2. This CDR3 is built from 13 residues. Germline lookup yields CDR1 MGHRA and CDR2 YSYEKL. CDR3 loop: CASSQERSGGYTF.

CDR3 in amino acids: CASSLRTGVGTDTQYF. V gene TRBV5-1 combines with J gene TRBJ2-3; the TCRdb D gene call, TRBD2, has no DNA to confirm it. Per germline, CDR1 SGHRS and CDR2 YFSETQ. The length of the CDR3 is 16 residues. Combining the CDR3 with reference TRBV5-1 and TRBJ2-3 gives the whole variable domain KAGVTQTPRYLIKTRGQQVTLSCSPISGHRSVSWYQQTPGQGLQFLFEYFSETQRNKGNFPGRFSGRQFSNSRSEMNVSTLELGDSALYLCASSLRTGVGTDTQYFGPGTRLTVL.

V is TRBV5-1 and J is TRBJ2-5; checking the TCRdb D call of TRBD1 is not possible without DNA. This CDR3 has 16 residues. Per the germline V gene, CDR1 is SGHRS and CDR2 is YFSETQ. The CDR3 sequence: CASSFRDRGLQETQYF.